Following are 8 T cell receptor beta chains from one sample sequenced in a study of T cells in Graves' hyperthyroidism and ophthalmopathy. RNA transcripts provided the source from which TCR beta CDR3 regions were amplified. Initially, a first-round RT-PCR of the TCR CDR3 employed the HTBI primer set. MiXCR was run by TCRdb on the multiplex PCR reads, yielding one entry per CDR3 protein. The data hold a few hundred thousand distinct CDR3 sequences, with 15% to 20% observed a single time. Sequenced sample: blood. Receptor source: a woman aged 45-65 years with Graves' hyperthyroidism.

This clonotype was picked up many times. In DNA, the CDR3 is TGTGCCAGCAGCCAGGGGCTGGATCGGCAAGAGACCCAGTACTTC. This sequence encodes CASSQGLDRQETQYF. This rearrangement joins TRBV3-1 to TRBJ2-5, with D perhaps TRBD1 (5 bases). V lost 3 bases to trimming and J lost 2 bases, with 13 bases between them. This CDR3 has 15 amino acids. Germline-derived CDR1 and CDR2 are LGHDT and YNNKEL (reference sequence).

The rearrangement links TRBV20-1 to TRBJ2-7; 8 nucleotides line up with TRBD1. Germline V gene data show CDR1 as DFQATT and CDR2 as SNEGSKA (reference sequence). V lost 4 bases and J lost 4; bases outside the gene matches: 9. This CDR3 has 14 amino acids. CDR3 bases: TGCAGTGCTACCCCGGGACAGGCGATTTACGAGCAGTACTTC. Protein: CSATPGQAIYEQYF.

The chain has TRBV10-2 and TRBJ1-2; D is ambiguous. V lost 4 bases to trimming and J lost 2 bases, with 8 bases between them. The CDR3 is 13 amino acids. The germline CDR1 and CDR2 sequences are WSHSY and SAAADI. The CDR3 loop reads CASSGLRNYGYTF. The CDR3 DNA reads as TGCGCCAGCAGTGGTCTACGGAACTATGGCTACACCTTC.

The V and J genes are TRBV11-2 and TRBJ1-3; D is unresolved. V was trimmed by 3 bases and J by 8 bases, leaving 8 bases between them. Germline lookup yields CDR1 SGHAT and CDR2 FQNNGV. The CDR3 totals 12 residues. The chain's CDR3 is CASSLSDDTIYF. The CDR3 nucleotides read TGTGCCAGCAGCTTGTCAGACGACACCATATATTTT.

This clonotype appeared a few times. J is TRBJ2-1 and V is TRBV13, with D perhaps given as TRBD1 or TRBD2 (5 bases each). CDR3 length: 15 residues. Trimming took 1 base from V and 2 from J, leaving 9 bases between them. Germline V lookup: CDR1 PRHDT, CDR2 FYEKMQ (reference sequence). CDR3 sequence reads: CASSLEGTPYNEQFF. The CDR3 DNA reads TGTGCCAGCAGCTTAGAGGGGACCCCCTACAATGAGCAGTTCTTC.

This chain joins TRBV5-4 and TRBJ2-1; TRBD1 is a possible D gene (5 bases). The germline gives CDR1 SGHNT, CDR2 YYREEE (reference sequence). CDR3 length equals 14 residues. V lost 2 bases and J 8 bases, leaving 14 bases between the germline ends. The CDR3 DNA reads TGTGCCAGCAGCTTCCAAGGGGCTTACGATGAGCAGTTCTTC. Its translation: CASSFQGAYDEQFF.

The sample holds a few counts of this clonotype. The germline gene is not matched at one end of the junction; a read error may be the cause. The chain joins TRBV20-1 to TRBJ1-1, with TRBD1 identical over 8 bases. The germline V gene encodes CDR1 DFQATT and CDR2 SNEGSKA (reference sequence). The CDR3 has 16 residues. Here the CDR3 DNA reads TGCGGTGCTAGAGATGGGACAGGTGGGAAGAACACTGAAGCTTTCTTT. It yields the protein CGARDGTGGKNTEAFF.

This clonotype occurred a few times. CDR3 sequence reads: CASSVGQGNYGYTF. The CDR3, as DNA: TGTGCCAGCAGCGTGGGGCAGGGGAACTATGGCTACACCTTC. The gene calls are TRBV9 and TRBJ1-2; tentatively, D is TRBD1 (6 bases). Trimming removed 2 bases at V and 2 bases at J, with 10 bases between. The V gene's germline CDR1 is SGDLS and CDR2 YYNGEE. This CDR3 has 14 amino acids.